This T cell receptor (beta chain) was recorded in a study of tumor-infiltrating lymphocytes in primary liver carcinoma. Study-wide results and caveats: Present in all five tumor regions were only about 7.5-24% of the top clones.

The CDR3 length is 15 residues. A primer in the constant region served to generate TCR beta cDNA from approximately 450 ng of total RNA. Modified slightly, ARM-PCR produced TCR beta libraries over three nested multiplex PCR rounds. Forward primers for TRBV1-TRBV30 and a C-beta reverse primer served the first two PCR rounds, at 10 cycles each. MiXCR was run by TCRdb on the multiplex PCR reads, yielding one entry per CDR3 protein. The table includes roughly 57,000 distinct CDR3 sequences, 65% to 80% detected once. Each 20-30 mg portion of unsorted bulk tissue served as the source for co-extraction of RNA and DNA. Remarks on this clonotype: What it binds is not known. A junction boundary mismatches the germline segment, possibly from a read error.

Sequences were obtained from liver tumor tissue from sampling region 2. Subset reported: tumor region T2, inferior pole. The chain couples TRBV12-3 or TRBV12-4 to TRBJ1-2; 11 bases line up with TRBD1. This TCR was recovered from a man aged 35 to 55 with primary liver carcinoma and hepatitis B virus infection. CDR3 sequence (DNA): TGTGCCAGTAGCCTCGGACAGGGGGCGAACTATGACTACACCTTC. This encodes CASSLGQGANYDYTF.